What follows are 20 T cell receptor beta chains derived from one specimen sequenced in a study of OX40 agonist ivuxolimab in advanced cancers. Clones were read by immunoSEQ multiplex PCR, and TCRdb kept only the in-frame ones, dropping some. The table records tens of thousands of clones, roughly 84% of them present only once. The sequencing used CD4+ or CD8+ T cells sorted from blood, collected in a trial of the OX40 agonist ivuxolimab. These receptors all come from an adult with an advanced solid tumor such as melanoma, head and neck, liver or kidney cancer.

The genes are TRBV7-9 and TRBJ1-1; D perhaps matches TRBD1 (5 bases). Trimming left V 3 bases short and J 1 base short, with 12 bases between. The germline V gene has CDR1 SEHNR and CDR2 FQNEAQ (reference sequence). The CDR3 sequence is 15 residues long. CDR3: CASSFRERGNTEAFF. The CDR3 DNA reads TGTGCCAGCAGCTTCAGGGAGCGGGGGAACACTGAAGCTTTCTTT.

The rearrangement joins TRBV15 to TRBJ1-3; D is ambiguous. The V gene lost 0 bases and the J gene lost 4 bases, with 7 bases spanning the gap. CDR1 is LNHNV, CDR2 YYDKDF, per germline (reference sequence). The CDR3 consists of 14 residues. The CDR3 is CATSRDLQGNTIYF. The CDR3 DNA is TGTGCCACCAGCAGAGATCTTCAAGGAAACACCATATATTTT.

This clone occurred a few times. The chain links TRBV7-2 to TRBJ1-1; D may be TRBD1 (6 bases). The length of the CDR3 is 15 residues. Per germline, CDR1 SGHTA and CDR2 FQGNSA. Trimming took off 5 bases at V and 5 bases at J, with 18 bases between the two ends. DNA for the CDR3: TGTGCCAGCAGCCCACAGCTGGGGGCCTGGACTGAAGCTTTCTTT. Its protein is CASSPQLGAWTEAFF.

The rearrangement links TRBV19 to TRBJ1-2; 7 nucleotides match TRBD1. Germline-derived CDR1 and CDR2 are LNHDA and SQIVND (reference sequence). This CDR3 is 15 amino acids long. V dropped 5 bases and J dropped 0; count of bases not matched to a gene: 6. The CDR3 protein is CASSSPGQTNYGYTF. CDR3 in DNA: TGTGCCAGTAGTTCCCCGGGACAGACTAACTATGGCTACACCTTC. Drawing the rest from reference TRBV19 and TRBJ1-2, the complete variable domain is DGGITQSPKYLFRKEGQNVTLSCEQNLNHDAMYWYRQDPGQGLRLIYYSQIVNDFQKGDIAEGYSVSREKKESFPLTVTSAQKNPTAFYLCASSSPGQTNYGYTFGSGTRLTVV.

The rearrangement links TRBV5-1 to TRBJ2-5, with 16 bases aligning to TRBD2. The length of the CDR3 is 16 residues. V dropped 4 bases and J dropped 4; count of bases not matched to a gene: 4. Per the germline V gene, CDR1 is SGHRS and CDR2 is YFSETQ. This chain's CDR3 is CASSKGLAGGPETQYF. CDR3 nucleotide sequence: TGCGCCAGCAGCAAGGGACTAGCGGGGGGGCCAGAGACCCAGTACTTC.

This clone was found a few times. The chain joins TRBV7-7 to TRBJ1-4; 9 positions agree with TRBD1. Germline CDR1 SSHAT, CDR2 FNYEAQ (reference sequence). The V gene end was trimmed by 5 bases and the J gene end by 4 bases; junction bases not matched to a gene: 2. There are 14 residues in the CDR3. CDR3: CASSPTGGNEKLFF. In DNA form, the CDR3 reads TGTGCCAGCAGCCCGACAGGGGGTAATGAAAAACTGTTTTTT.

CDR3 DNA sequence: TGTGCCAGTCAACGCCCGGGACAGGAGAGCTCTGGGGCCAACGTCCTGACTTTC. Its protein is CASQRPGQESSGANVLTF. The chain combines TRBV19 with TRBJ2-6, with 8 bases matching TRBD1. The ends lost 8 bases at V and 0 bases at J; junction bases unmatched: 12. CDR1 is LNHDA, CDR2 SQIVND, per germline (reference sequence). The CDR3 length is 18 residues.

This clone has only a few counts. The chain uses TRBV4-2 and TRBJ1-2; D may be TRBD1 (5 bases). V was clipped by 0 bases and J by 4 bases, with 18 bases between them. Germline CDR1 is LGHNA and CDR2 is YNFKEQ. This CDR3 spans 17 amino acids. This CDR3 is CASSQDPFGDASYGYTF. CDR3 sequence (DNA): TGTGCCAGCAGCCAAGATCCCTTCGGGGACGCCTCCTATGGCTACACCTTC.

CDR3 nucleotides: TGTGCCAGTAACTCAGGGGAACAGCCCCAGCATTTT. Its protein is CASNSGEQPQHF. This rearrangement joins TRBV19 to TRBJ1-5; D is perhaps TRBD1 (6 bases). Trimming shortened V by 7 bases and J by 7 bases, and 11 bases separated the two germline ends. The CDR3 consists of 12 residues. From germline, CDR1 is LNHDA and CDR2 SQIVND (reference sequence).

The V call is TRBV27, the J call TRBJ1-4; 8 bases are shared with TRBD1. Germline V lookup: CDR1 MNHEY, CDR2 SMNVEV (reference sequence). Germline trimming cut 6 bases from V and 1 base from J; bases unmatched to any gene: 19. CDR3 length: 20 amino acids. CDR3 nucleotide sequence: TGTGCCAGCAGGAAATTTGCCGTGATTTCTGACAGGGGAACTAATGAAAAACTGTTTTTT. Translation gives CASRKFAVISDRGTNEKLFF.

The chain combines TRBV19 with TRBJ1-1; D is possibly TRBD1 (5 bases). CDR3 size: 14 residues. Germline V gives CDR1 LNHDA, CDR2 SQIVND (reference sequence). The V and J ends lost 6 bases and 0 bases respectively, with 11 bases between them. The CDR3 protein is CASRGRGMNTEAFF. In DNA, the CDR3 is TGTGCCAGTAGGGGTAGGGGAATGAACACTGAAGCTTTCTTT.

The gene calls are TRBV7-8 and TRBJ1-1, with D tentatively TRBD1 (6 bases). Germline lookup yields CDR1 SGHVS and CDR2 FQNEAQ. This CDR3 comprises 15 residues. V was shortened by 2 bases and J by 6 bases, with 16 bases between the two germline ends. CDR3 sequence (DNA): TGTGCCAGCAGCTTAAGGATTCAGGGGAGCGCTGAAGCTTTCTTT. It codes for CASSLRIQGSAEAFF.

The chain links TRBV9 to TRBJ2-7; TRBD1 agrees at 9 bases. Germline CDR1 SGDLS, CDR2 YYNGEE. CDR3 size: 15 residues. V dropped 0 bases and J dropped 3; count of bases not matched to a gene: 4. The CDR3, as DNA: TGTGCCAGCAGCGTAGAACCGGGACAGGGCTACGAGCAGTACTTC. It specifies CASSVEPGQGYEQYF.

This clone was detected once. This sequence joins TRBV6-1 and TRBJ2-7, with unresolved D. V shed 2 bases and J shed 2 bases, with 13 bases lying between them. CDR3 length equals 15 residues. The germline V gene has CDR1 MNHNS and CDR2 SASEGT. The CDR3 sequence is CASSELLSLAYEQYF. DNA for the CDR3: TGTGCCAGCAGTGAACTCCTCAGCTTAGCCTACGAGCAGTACTTC.

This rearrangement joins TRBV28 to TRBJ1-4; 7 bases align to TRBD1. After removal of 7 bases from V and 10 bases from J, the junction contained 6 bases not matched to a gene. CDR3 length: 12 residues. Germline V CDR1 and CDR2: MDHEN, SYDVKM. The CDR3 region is CASTTGTVKLFF. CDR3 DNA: TGTGCCAGCACGACAGGGACAGTAAAACTGTTTTTT. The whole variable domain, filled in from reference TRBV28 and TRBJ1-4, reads DVKVTQSSRYLVKRTGEKVFLECVQDMDHENMFWYRQDPGLGLRLIYFSYDVKMKEKGDIPEGYSVSREKKERFSLILESASTNQTSMYLCASTTGTVKLFFGSGTQLSVL.

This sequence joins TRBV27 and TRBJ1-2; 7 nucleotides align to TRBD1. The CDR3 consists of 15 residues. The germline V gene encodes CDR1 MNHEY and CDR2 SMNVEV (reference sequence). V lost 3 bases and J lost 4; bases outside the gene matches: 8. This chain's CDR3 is CASSFLQGPSYGYTF. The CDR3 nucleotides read TGTGCCAGCAGTTTCCTACAGGGGCCGTCCTATGGCTACACCTTC.

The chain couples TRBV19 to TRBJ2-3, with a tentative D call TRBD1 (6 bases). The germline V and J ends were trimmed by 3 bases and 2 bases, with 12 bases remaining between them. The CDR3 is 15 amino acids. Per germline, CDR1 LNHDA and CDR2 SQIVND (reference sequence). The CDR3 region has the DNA TGTGCCAGTAGTATCTCCAGGGGTTACACAGATACGCAGTATTTT. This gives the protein CASSISRGYTDTQYF. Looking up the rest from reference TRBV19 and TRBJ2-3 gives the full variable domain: DGGITQSPKYLFRKEGQNVTLSCEQNLNHDAMYWYRQDPGQGLRLIYYSQIVNDFQKGDIAEGYSVSREKKESFPLTVTSAQKNPTAFYLCASSISRGYTDTQYFGPGTRLTVL.

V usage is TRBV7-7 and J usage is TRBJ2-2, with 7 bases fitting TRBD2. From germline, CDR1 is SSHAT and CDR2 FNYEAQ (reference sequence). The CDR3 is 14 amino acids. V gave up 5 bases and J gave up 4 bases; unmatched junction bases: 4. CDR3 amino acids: CASSATSATGELFF. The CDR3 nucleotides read TGTGCCAGCAGCGCCACTAGCGCCACCGGGGAGCTGTTTTTT.

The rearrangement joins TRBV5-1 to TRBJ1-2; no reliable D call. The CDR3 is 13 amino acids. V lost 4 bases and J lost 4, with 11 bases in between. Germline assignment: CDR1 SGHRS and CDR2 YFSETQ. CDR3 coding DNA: TGCGCCAGCAGCCCCTCGGAACCCTATGGCTACACCTTC. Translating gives CASSPSEPYGYTF.

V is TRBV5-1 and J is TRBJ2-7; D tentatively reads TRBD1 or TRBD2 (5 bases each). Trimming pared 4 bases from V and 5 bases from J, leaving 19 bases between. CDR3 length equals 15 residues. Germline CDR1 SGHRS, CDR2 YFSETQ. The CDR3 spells CASSTGTFGFDEQYF. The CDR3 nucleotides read TGCGCCAGCAGCACCGGGACCTTTGGTTTCGACGAGCAGTACTTC.